This T cell receptor (beta chain) was sequenced in a study of blood T cell repertoires in COVID-19. Study overall: In each case, the material was cDNA or gDNA derived from T cells, B-cell-depleted T cells, or PBMCs.

Original handling: Counts of nucleated cells, estimated from reference gene primer amplification, were obtained. The repertoire was sequenced with immunoSEQ multiplex PCR; TCRdb's copy has only in-frame clones and lacks some. Clonal size and the V and J genes are those of that table, whereas D and trimming came from the DNA. The sample holds about 160,000 clones, 80% seen once. The length of the CDR3 is 14 residues. The germline CDR1 and CDR2 sequences are SNHLY and FYNNEI. V lost 6 bases and J lost 9; bases outside the gene matches: 12. Enrollees, roughly 18 to 90 years old, lived in 24 US areas. Two consecutive negative NP/OP PCR tests, clearance, or resolved symptoms defined Cohort 3 recovery.

The sequenced sample was PBMCs or T cells enriched from blood (not recorded which). This TCR derives from a woman in her sixties or seventies who had recovered from COVID-19. This chain uses TRBV2 with TRBJ2-5, with 8 bases aligning to TRBD1. CDR3 sequence reads: CASRYRDRSVSQYF. The CDR3 DNA sequence: TGTGCCAGCAGGTACCGGGACAGGTCCGTGTCCCAGTACTTC.